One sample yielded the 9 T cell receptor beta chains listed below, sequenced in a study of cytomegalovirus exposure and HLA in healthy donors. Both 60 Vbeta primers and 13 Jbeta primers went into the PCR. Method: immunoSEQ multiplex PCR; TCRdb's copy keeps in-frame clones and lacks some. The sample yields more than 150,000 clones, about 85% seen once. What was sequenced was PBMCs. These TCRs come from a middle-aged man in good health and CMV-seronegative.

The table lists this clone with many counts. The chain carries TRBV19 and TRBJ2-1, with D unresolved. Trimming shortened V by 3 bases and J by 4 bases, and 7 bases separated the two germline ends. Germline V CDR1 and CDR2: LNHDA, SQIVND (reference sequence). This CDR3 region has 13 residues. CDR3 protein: CASSISTYNEQFF. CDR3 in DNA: TGTGCCAGTAGTATTTCGACTTACAATGAGCAGTTCTTC.

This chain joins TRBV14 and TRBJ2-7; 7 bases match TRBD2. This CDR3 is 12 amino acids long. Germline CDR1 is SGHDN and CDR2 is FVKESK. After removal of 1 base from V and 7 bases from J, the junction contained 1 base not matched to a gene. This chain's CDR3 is CASSQGAGEQYF. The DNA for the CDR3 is TGTGCCAGCAGCCAAGGAGCGGGGGAGCAGTACTTC.

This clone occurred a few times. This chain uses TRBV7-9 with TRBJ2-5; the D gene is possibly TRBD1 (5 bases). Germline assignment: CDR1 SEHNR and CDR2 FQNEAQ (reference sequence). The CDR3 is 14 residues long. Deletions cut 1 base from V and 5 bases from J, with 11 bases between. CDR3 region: CASSLDFAGETQYF. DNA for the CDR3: TGTGCCAGCAGCTTAGACTTCGCAGGGGAGACCCAGTACTTC. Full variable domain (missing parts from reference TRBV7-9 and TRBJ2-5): DTGVSQNPRHKITKRGQNVTFRCDPISEHNRLYWYRQTLGQGPEFLTYFQNEAQLEKSRLLSDRFSAERPKGSFSTLEIQRTEQGDSAMYLCASSLDFAGETQYFGPGTRLLVL.

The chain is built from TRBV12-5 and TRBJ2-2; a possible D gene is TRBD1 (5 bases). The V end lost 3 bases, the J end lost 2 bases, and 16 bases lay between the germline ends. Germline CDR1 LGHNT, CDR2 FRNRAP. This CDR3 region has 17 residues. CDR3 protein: CASGFRPFGQNTGELFF. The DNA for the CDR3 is TGTGCTAGTGGTTTCCGCCCCTTCGGACAAAACACCGGGGAGCTGTTTTTT.

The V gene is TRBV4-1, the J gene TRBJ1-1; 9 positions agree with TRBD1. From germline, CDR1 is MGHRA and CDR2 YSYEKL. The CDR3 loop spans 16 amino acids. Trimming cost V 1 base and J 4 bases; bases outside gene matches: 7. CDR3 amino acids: CASSQGGQGRGTEAFF. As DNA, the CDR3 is TGCGCCAGCAGCCAAGGAGGACAGGGGCGCGGCACTGAAGCTTTCTTT.

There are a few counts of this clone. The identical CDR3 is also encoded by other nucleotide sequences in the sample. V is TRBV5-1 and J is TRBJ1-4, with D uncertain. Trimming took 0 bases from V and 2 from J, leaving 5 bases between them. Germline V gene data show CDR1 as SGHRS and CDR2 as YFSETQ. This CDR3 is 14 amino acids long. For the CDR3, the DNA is TGCGCCAGCAGCTTGGATTCGACTAATGAAAAACTGTTTTTT. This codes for CASSLDSTNEKLFF.

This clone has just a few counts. As DNA, the CDR3 is TGTGCCAGCAGCTCCCCGCGGGGGGCTGAAGAGACCCAGTACTTC. This sequence encodes CASSSPRGAEETQYF. The chain recombines TRBV11-2 with TRBJ2-5; 8 bases are a match to TRBD2. The CDR3 is 15 residues long. With V trimmed by 4 bases and J by 3 bases, 7 bases remained unmatched. Germline V gene sequence: CDR1 SGHAT, CDR2 FQNNGV.

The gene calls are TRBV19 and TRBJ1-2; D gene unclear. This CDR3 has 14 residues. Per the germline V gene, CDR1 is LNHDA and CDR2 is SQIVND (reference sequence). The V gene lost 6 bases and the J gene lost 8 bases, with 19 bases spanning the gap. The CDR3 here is CASSLDWEKVGYTF. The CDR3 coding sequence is TGTGCCAGTAGCCTGGACTGGGAAAAAGTAGGCTACACCTTC.

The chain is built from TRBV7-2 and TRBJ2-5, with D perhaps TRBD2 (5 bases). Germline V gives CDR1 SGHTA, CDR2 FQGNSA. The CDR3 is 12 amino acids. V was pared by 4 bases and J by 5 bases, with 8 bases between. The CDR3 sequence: CASSSGVETQYF. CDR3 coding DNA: TGTGCCAGCAGCTCCGGGGTGGAGACCCAGTACTTC.